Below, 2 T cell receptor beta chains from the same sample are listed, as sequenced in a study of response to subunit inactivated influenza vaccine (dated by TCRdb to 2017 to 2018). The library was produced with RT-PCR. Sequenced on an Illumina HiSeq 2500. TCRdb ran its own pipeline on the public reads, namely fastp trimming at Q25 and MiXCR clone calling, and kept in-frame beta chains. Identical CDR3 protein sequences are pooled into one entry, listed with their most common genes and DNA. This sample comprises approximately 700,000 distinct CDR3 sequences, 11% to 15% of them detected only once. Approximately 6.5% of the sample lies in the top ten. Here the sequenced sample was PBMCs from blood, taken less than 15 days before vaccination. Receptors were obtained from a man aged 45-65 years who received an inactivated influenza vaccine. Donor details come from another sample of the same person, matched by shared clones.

The CDR3 loop reads CASTPERGTYEQYF. DNA of the CDR3: TGTGCCAGCACCCCGGAGAGGGGAACCTACGAGCAGTACTTC. The chain joins TRBV2 to TRBJ2-7; D may match TRBD1 or TRBD2 (5 bases each). V was cut by 7 bases and J by 2 bases, with 15 bases left in between. From germline, CDR1 is SNHLY and CDR2 FYNNEI. This CDR3 comprises 14 residues.

This chain's CDR3 is CASSPGTSGRLEQYF. Here the CDR3 DNA reads TGTGCCAGCAGCCCCGGGACTAGCGGCCGTCTCGAGCAGTACTTC. V gene TRBV14 combines with J gene TRBJ2-7; TRBD2 matches at 11 bases. V was pared by 4 bases and J by 6 bases, with 8 bases of the junction left unmatched. Germline V gene sequence: CDR1 SGHDN, CDR2 FVKESK. CDR3 length: 15 amino acids.